These 16 T cell receptor beta chains came from one sample sequenced in a study of CXCR3-negative and CXCR3-positive naive CD8 T cells. Through 5' RACE with UMI labels, the TRB cDNA libraries were prepared. With the 5' RACE reads reprocessed, TCRdb shows one record per CDR3 protein and no DNA. The listing contains 41,000 or so distinct CDR3 sequences. Input material: naive CXCR3- CD8+ T cells from blood. Specified subset: CD45RO-CCR7+CD27+CD95- naive CD8+ T cells lacking CXCR3 (TNR3-). These TCRs come from a human donor in good health. Some clones in this sample may be carry-over from other donors' samples.

The chain carries TRBV12-3 or TRBV12-4 and TRBJ2-3; TCRdb proposes TRBD2, but this gene call is untestable without DNA. The CDR3 has 16 residues. Here the CDR3 reads CASSELKRGSTDTQYF.

The rearrangement joins TRBV12-3 or TRBV12-4 to TRBJ1-1. This CDR3 is 14 amino acids long. This CDR3 reads CASSFSREVGEAFF.

The chain couples TRBV25-1 to TRBJ1-1; absent DNA, TCRdb's TRBD1 call cannot be checked. This CDR3 is 12 amino acids long. Germline CDR1 is MGHDK and CDR2 is SYGVNS. CDR3 residues: CASSGQGREAFF.

This chain links TRBV14 with TRBJ1-6. The CDR3 has 15 residues. Germline CDR1 is SGHDN and CDR2 is FVKESK. The chain's CDR3 is CASSQDYPRNSPLHF. The full variable domain, completed using reference TRBV14 and TRBJ1-6, is EAGVTQFPSHSVIEKGQTVTLRCDPISGHDNLYWYRRVMGKEIKFLLHFVKESKQDESGMPNNRFLAERTGGTYSTLKVQPAELEDSGVYFCASSQDYPRNSPLHFGNGTRLTVT.

This sequence joins TRBV29-1 and TRBJ2-7; TCRdb's assignment of TRBD1 cannot be checked, as there is no DNA. The CDR3 is 13 residues long. Germline values: CDR1 SQVTM, CDR2 ANQGSEA. The chain's CDR3 is CSVARGGAYEQYF.

The chain recombines TRBV10-3 with TRBJ2-7. The CDR3 contains 14 residues. CDR1 is ENHRY and CDR2 is SYGVKD in the germline V gene. The CDR3 spells CAISRSGQGYEQYF.

The V call is TRBV28, the J call TRBJ2-2. Germline-derived CDR1 and CDR2 are MDHEN and SYDVKM. There are 12 residues in the CDR3. CDR3 in amino acids: CASSPLSGELFF.

This chain uses TRBV6-5 with TRBJ1-5; TCRdb selects TRBD1, and the lack of DNA leaves this call unchecked. CDR3 length: 13 residues. CDR1 and CDR2 from the germline V gene are MNHEY and SVGAGI. The CDR3: CASSPPVGQPQHF.

The genes are TRBV4-2 and TRBJ1-2. Per the germline V gene, CDR1 is LGHNA and CDR2 is YNFKEQ. The length of the CDR3 is 15 residues. The CDR3 reads CASSQDLEANYGYTF.

This clonotype registers medium-sized by frequency. The chain joins TRBV4-3 to TRBJ1-1; without DNA, the TCRdb call of TRBD1 cannot be checked. The CDR3 runs 14 residues. Germline loops: CDR1 LGHNA, CDR2 YSLEER. The CDR3 is CASSQPDGGTEAFF.

This chain uses TRBV5-6 with TRBJ2-1; the D call from TCRdb, TRBD2, cannot be confirmed without DNA. CDR1 and CDR2 from the germline V gene are SGHDT and YYEEEE. This CDR3 spans 17 amino acids. CDR3 region: CASSLGGGLAEFDEQFF.

The chain uses TRBV20-1 and TRBJ2-5; TCRdb reports TRBD1, a call that lacks DNA to check it against. Germline values: CDR1 DFQATT, CDR2 SNEGSKA (reference sequence). The CDR3 consists of 14 residues. The CDR3: CSANPGQGQETQYF.

The chain joins TRBV29-1 to TRBJ2-7. Germline CDR1 reads SQVTM; CDR2 reads ANQGSEA. The CDR3 loop spans 13 amino acids. CDR3 sequence reads: CSVKPFYTDEQYF.

The rearrangement joins TRBV9 to TRBJ1-3. Germline CDR1 is SGDLS and CDR2 is YYNGEE. This CDR3 region has 15 residues. CDR3 region: CASSLSGNSGNTIYF.

The CDR3 region is CSGWDGDPYEQYF. The chain combines TRBV29-1 with TRBJ2-7; TCRdb's D gene call, TRBD1, goes unchecked for lack of DNA. Germline V gene sequence: CDR1 SQVTM, CDR2 ANQGSEA. The CDR3 covers 13 residues.

V usage is TRBV28 and J usage is TRBJ2-1; TCRdb's D gene call, TRBD2, goes unchecked for lack of DNA. The V gene's germline CDR1 is MDHEN and CDR2 SYDVKM. This CDR3 has 17 amino acids. CDR3 sequence: CASSLLSAGGRNNEQFF.